The clone carrying this T cell receptor beta chain was picked up a small number of times. Its antigen is still unknown. This CDR3 contains 14 residues. Looked up from germline, CDR1 is KGHDR and CDR2 is SFDVKD. With 2 bases removed from V and 5 bases from J, the gap between germline ends came to 10 bases. This sample is part of a study of Graves' ophthalmopathy and Graves' hyperthyroidism. Findings and caveats of the study: Ophthalmopathy progression was predicted by the model at less than 71% sensitivity and approximately 72% specificity.

The TCR beta CDR3 regions underwent amplification from RNA transcripts. HTBI-primed RT-PCR formed the first round, and a multiplex PCR formed the second. Using its own MiXCR run on the multiplex PCR reads, TCRdb lists one record per CDR3 protein. The data contain 900,000 to 1,200,000 distinct CDR3 sequences, approximately 35% of them seen just once; the ten biggest clones take up 8.5% to 14%. Hyperthyroidism patients, aged 18 to 65, were newly diagnosed, under 2 months' duration. The sequence was collected from an adult man with Graves' hyperthyroidism. Material: peripheral blood or thyroid tissue (not recorded which). This chain joins TRBV24-1 and TRBJ2-3; D not resolved. As DNA, the CDR3 is TGTGCCACCAGTGATTGGTCAGCAGGAGATACGCAGTATTTT. It specifies CATSDWSAGDTQYF.